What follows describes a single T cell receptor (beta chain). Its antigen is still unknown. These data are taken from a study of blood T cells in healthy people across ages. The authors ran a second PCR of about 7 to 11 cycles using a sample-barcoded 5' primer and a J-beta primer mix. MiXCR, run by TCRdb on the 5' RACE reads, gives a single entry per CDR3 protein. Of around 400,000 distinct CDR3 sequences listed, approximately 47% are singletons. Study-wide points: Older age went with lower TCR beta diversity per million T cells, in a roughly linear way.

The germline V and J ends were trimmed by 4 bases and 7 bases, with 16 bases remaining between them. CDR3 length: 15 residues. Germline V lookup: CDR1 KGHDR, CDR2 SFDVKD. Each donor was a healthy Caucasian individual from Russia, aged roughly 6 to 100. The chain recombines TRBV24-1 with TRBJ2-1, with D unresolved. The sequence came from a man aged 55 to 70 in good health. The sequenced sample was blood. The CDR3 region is CATSDPRLSSNEQFF. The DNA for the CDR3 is TGTGCCACCAGTGACCCTCGATTATCCTCAAATGAGCAGTTCTTC.